This T cell receptor (beta chain) was observed in a study of shared clonotypes between healthy human individuals. CD45RO-negative, CCR7-selected cells formed the naive CD8 fraction, which excluded terminally differentiated effector memory CD45RA+ cells. This CDR3 is 16 amino acids long. The germline V gene has CDR1 SGHAT and CDR2 FQNNGV. V gave up 3 bases and J gave up 0 bases, with 14 bases separating them. Profiling relied on immunoSEQ multiplex PCR, and the TCRdb table lists in-frame clones only, not all of them. This table has about 2.1 million clones, around 93% appearing once. Sequences were obtained from naive CD8+ T cells from PBMCs. This chain uses TRBV11-2 with TRBJ1-1, with unresolved D. This TCR derives from a man younger than 35 in good health. Some clones in this sample may be carry-over from other donors' samples. DNA of the CDR3: TGTGCCAGCAGCTTGCCCTCTTCGAGGGTGAACACTGAAGCTTTCTTT. This codes for CASSLPSSRVNTEAFF.